The entry below describes one T cell receptor (beta chain). What it binds is unknown. The CDR3 sequence is 16 residues long. With V trimmed by 6 bases and J by 4 bases, 12 bases remained unmatched. Germline-derived CDR1 and CDR2 are LNHDA and SQIVND (reference sequence). Researchers ran immunoSEQ v3.0 at survey level. Generated by immunoSEQ multiplex PCR, the TCRdb table keeps only in-frame clones and is missing some. The sample consists of around 30,000 clones, about 85% of them appearing once. The sample belongs to a study of long-term antiretroviral therapy in people with HIV. Study-wide points: Increased diversity was seen after ART, yet it remained lower than in transplant donor controls.

The clonotype was recovered from a man aged 35-49 years with HIV. The rearrangement joins TRBV19 to TRBJ1-2; TRBD1 matches at 9 bases. Sequences were derived from unsorted PBMCs, sampled 2.3 years after starting antiretroviral therapy. The CDR3 is CASRITHGTGSYGYTF. The CDR3 DNA reads TGTGCCAGTAGAATCACCCATGGGACAGGGAGCTATGGCTACACCTTC.